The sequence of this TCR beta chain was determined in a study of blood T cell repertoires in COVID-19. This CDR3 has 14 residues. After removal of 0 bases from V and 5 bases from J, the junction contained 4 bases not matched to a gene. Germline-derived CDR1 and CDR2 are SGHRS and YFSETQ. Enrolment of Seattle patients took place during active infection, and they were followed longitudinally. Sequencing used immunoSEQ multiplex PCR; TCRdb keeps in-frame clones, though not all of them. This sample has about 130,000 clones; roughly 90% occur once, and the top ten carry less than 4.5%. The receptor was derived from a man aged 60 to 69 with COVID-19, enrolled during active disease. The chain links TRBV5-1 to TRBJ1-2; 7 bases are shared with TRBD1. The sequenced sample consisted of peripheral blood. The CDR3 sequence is CASSLATGLYGYTF. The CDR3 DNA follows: TGCGCCAGCAGCTTGGCGACAGGGCTTTATGGCTACACCTTC.